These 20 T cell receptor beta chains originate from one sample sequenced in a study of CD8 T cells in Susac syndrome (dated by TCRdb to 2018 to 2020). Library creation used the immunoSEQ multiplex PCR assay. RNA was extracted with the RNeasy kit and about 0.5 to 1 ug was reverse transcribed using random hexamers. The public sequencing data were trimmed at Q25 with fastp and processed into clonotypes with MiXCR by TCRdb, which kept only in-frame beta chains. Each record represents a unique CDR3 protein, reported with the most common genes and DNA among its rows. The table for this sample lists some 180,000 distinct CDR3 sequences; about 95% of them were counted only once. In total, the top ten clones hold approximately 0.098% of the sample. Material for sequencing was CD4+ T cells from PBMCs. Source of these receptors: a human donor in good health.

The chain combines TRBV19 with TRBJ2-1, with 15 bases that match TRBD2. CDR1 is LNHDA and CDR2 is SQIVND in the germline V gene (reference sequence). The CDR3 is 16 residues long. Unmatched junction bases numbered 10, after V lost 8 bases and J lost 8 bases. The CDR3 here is CASREGLAGGWDEQFF. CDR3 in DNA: TGTGCCAGTCGAGAGGGACTAGCGGGAGGTTGGGATGAGCAGTTCTTC.

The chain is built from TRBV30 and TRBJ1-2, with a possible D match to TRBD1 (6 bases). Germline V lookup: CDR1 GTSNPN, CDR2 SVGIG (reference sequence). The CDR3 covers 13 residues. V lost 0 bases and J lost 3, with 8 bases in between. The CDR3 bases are TGTGCCTGGAGTGTACGGACAGACTATGGCTACACCTTC. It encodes CAWSVRTDYGYTF.

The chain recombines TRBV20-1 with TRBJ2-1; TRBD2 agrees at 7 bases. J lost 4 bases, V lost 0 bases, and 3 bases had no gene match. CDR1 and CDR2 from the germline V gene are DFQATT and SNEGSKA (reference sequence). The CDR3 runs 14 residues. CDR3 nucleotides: TGCAGTGCTAGAGAGGGAGCGGGGTACAATGAGCAGTTCTTC. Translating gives CSAREGAGYNEQFF.

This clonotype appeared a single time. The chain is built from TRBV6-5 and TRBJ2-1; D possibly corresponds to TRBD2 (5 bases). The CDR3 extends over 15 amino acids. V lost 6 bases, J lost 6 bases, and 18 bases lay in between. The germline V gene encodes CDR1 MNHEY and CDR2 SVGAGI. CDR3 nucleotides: TGTGCCAGCAGACTAGGAGGTATTGAATTCAATGAGCAGTTCTTC. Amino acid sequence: CASRLGGIEFNEQFF.

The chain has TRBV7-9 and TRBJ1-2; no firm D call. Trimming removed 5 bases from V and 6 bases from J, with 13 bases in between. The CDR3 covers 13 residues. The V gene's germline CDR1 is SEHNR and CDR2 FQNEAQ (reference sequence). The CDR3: CASSPRSANGYTF. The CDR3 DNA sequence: TGTGCCAGCAGCCCCCGGTCCGCCAATGGCTACACCTTC.

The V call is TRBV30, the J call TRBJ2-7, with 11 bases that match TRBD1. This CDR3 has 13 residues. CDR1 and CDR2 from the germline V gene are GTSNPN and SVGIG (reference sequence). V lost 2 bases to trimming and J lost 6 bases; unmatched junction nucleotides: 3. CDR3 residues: CAWSLDRGREQYF. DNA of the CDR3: TGTGCCTGGAGTTTGGACAGGGGGCGCGAGCAGTACTTC.

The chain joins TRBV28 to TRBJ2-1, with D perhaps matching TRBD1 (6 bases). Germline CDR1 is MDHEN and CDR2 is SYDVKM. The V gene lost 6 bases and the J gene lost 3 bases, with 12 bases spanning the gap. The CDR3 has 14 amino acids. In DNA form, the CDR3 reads TGTGCCAGCAGAGGGACAAACTTCTACAATGAGCAGTTCTTC. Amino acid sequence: CASRGTNFYNEQFF.

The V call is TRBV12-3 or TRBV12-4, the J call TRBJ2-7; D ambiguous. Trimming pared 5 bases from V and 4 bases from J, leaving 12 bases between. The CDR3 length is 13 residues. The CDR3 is CASSGAMGYEQYF. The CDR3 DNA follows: TGTGCCAGCAGTGGAGCGATGGGGTACGAGCAGTACTTC.

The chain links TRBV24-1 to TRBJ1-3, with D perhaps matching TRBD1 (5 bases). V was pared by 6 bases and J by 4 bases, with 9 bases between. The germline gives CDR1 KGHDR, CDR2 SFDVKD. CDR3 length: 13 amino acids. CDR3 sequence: CATSTDIGNTIYF. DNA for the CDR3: TGTGCCACCAGTACGGACATCGGAAACACCATATATTTT.

The CDR3: CSAYRDRGVTDTQYF. CDR3 in DNA: TGCAGTGCTTACCGGGACAGGGGTGTCACAGATACGCAGTATTTT. V is TRBV20-1 and J is TRBJ2-3, with 10 bases fitting TRBD1. Unmatched junction bases numbered 7, after V lost 5 bases and J lost 2 bases. CDR1 is DFQATT and CDR2 is SNEGSKA in the germline V gene (reference sequence). This CDR3 is 15 amino acids long.

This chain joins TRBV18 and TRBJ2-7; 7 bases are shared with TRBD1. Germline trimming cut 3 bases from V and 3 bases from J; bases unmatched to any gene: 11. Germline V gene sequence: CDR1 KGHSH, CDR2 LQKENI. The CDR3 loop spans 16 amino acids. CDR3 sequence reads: CASSPMRGTAIYEQYF. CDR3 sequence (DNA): TGTGCCAGCTCACCTATGCGTGGGACAGCCATCTACGAGCAGTACTTC.

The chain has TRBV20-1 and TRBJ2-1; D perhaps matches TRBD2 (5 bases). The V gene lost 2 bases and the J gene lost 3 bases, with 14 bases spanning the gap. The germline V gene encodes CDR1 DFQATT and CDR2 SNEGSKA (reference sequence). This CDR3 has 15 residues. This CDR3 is CSARRVGNLYNEQFF. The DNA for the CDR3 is TGCAGTGCTAGAAGGGTCGGGAACCTCTACAATGAGCAGTTCTTC.

The CDR3 loop is CSVDSLDYGYTF. CDR3 coding DNA: TGCAGCGTTGATTCGCTGGACTATGGCTACACCTTC. This chain joins TRBV29-1 and TRBJ1-2, with D unresolved. The V end lost 3 bases, the J end lost 3 bases, and 8 bases lay between the germline ends. The CDR3 runs to 12 residues. CDR1 is SQVTM and CDR2 is ANQGSEA in the germline V gene.

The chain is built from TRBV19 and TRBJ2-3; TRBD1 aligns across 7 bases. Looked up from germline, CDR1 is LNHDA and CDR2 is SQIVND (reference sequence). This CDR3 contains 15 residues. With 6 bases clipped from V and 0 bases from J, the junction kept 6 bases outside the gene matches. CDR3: CASSRQGRSTDTQYF. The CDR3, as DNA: TGTGCCAGTAGCCGACAGGGAAGGAGCACAGATACGCAGTATTTT.

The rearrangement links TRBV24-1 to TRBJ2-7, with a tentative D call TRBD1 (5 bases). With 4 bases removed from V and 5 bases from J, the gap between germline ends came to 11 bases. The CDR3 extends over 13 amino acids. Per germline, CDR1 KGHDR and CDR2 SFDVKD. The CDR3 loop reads CATSDQGRNEQYF. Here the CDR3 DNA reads TGTGCCACCAGTGACCAGGGTCGCAACGAGCAGTACTTC.

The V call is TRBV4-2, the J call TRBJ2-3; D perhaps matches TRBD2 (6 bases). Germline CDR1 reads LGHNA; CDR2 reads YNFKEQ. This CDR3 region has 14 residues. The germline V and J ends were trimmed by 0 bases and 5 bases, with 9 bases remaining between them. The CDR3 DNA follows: TGTGCCAGCAGCCAAGATGGGGGGAAAGATACGCAGTATTTT. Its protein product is CASSQDGGKDTQYF.

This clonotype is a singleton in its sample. The CDR3 protein is CASSRDRWAEQYF. The DNA of the CDR3 is TGTGCCAGCAGCCGGGACAGGTGGGCCGAGCAGTACTTC. The chain recombines TRBV27 with TRBJ2-7, with 8 bases aligning to TRBD1. The junction had 7 bases not matched to a gene; V was cut back by 6 bases and J by 6 bases. Germline loops: CDR1 MNHEY, CDR2 SMNVEV (reference sequence). The CDR3 is 13 amino acids.

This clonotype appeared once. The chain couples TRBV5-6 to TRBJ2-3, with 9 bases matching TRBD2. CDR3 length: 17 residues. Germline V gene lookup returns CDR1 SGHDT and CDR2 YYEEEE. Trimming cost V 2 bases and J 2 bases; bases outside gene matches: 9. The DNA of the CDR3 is TGTGCCAGCAGCTTTCGGACTAGCGCACGATACACAGATACGCAGTATTTT. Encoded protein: CASSFRTSARYTDTQYF.

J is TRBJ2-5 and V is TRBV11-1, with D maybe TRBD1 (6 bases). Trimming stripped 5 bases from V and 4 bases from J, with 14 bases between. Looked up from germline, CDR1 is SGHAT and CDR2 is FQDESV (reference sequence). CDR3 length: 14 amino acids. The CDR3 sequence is CASSSRTVRETQYF. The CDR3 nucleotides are TGTGCCAGCAGCAGCAGGACAGTTCGAGAGACCCAGTACTTC.

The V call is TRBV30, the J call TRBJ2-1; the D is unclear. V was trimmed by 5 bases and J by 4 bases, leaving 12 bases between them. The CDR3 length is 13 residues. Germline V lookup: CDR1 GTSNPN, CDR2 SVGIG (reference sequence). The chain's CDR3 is CAWGPESYNEQFF. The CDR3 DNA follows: TGTGCCTGGGGGCCCGAGAGTTACAATGAGCAGTTCTTC.